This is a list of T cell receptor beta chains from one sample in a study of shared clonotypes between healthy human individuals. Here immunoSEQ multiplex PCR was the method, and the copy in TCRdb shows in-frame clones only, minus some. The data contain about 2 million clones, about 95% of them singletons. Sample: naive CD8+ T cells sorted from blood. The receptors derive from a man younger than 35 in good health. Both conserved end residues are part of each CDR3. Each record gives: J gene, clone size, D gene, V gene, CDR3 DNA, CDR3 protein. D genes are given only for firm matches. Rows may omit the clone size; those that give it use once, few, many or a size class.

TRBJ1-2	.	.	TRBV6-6	TGTGCCAGCAGCTCGACGGGGGGGGATGGCTACACCTTC	CASSSTGGDGYTF
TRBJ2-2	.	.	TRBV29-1	TGCAGCGTTGGGGGGCCATACACCGGGGAGCTGTTTTTT	CSVGGPYTGELFF
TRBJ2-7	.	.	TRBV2	TGTGCCAGCAGAGACAGCTACGAGCAGTACTTC	CASRDSYEQYF
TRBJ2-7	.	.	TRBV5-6	TGTGCCAGCAGCTTGGGGATCTCATACGAGCAGTACTTC	CASSLGISYEQYF
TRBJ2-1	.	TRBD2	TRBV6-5	TGTGCCAGCAGAGGAAGCGGGGGGGCCGACAATGAGCAGTTCTTC	CASRGSGGADNEQFF
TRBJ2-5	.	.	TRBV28	TGTGCCAGCAGTTTATTCGGGGTCCAAGAGACCCAGTACTTC	CASSLFGVQETQYF
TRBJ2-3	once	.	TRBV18	TGTGCCAGCTCACCCTCCTGGGGAGATACGCAGTATTTT	CASSPSWGDTQYF
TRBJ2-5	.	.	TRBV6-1	TGTGCCAGCAGACAGGGAGAGTTGGTCCAAGAGACCCAGTACTTC	CASRQGELVQETQYF
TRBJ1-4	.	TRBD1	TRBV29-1	TGCAGCGCCCAGGGGGGCGAGGAGGAAAAACTGTTTTTT	CSAQGGEEEKLFF
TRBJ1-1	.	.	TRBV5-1	TGCGCCAGCAGCTTGTCAGGGGCTGCGACTGAAGCTTTCTTT	CASSLSGAATEAFF
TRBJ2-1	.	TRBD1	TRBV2	TGTGCCAGCAGTCCGGGACAGGGTCACAATGAGCAGTTCTTC	CASSPGQGHNEQFF
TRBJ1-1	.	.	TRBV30	TGTGCCTGGAGGTGGCGCACTGAAGCTTTCTTT	CAWRWRTEAFF
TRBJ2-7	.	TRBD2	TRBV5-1	TGCGCCAGCAGCTGGGGGACTAGCGGGGACCGCTCCTACGAGCAGTACTTC	CASSWGTSGDRSYEQYF
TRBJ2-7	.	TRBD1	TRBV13	TGTGCCAGCAGCCCCGGGACAGGGGTTCACGAGCAGTACTTC	CASSPGTGVHEQYF
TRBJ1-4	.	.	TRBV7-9	TGTGCCAGCAGCTTAGCGGGGGGTCATGAAAAACTGTTTTTT	CASSLAGGHEKLFF
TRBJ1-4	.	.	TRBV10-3	TGTGCCATCAGTGAGTCTGCGGGGGCCACTAATGAAAAACTGTTTTTT	CAISESAGATNEKLFF
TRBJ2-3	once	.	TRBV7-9	TGTGCCAGCAGCTTAGCGGCGACGGCTCCCACAGATACGCAGTATTTT	CASSLAATAPTDTQYF
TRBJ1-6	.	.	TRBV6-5	TGTGCCAGCAGTTACGGGCAGGGGAATTCACCCCTCCACTTT	CASSYGQGNSPLHF
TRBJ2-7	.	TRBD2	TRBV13	TGTGCCAGCAGCGTTAGCGGGGGGGCGTACGAGCAGTACTTC	CASSVSGGAYEQYF
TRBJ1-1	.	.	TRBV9	TGTGCCAGCAGCGACTTGGGGGCGAACACTGAAGCTTTCTTT	CASSDLGANTEAFF
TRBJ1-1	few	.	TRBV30	TGTGCCTGGAGTGCCGTGAACACTGAAGCTTTCTTT	CAWSAVNTEAFF
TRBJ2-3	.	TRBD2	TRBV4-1	TGCGCCAGCAGCCAAGATGGAGTAGCGGGAGGGATAAGCACAGATACGCAGTATTTT	CASSQDGVAGGISTDTQYF
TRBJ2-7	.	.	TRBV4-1	TGCGCCAGCAGCCCTCAGGGGCTCTCCTACGAGCAGTACTTC	CASSPQGLSYEQYF
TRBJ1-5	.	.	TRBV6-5	TGTGCCAGCAGCCCGGTTGGAGGAGGTCAGCCCCAGCATTTT	CASSPVGGGQPQHF
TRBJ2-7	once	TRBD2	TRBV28	TGTGCCAGCAGTTCGGCACTAGCGGGGGGACCTTCTAGTGGCTACGAGCAGTACTTC	CASSSALAGGPSSGYEQYF
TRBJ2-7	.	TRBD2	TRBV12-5	TGTGCTAGTGGTTTGGGGACTAGCGGGAGTTTCGAGCAGTACTTC	CASGLGTSGSFEQYF
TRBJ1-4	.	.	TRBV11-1	TGTGCCAGCAGCTTAGGGGGGCATGAAAAACTGTTTTTT	CASSLGGHEKLFF
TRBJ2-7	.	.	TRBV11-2	TGTGCCAGCAGCTTCGGCAGTCCCGACGAGCAGTACTTC	CASSFGSPDEQYF
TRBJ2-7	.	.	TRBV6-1	TGTGCCAGCAGTGAGGCTATCCCTCCCTCCTACGAGCAGTACTTC	CASSEAIPPSYEQYF
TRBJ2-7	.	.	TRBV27	TGTGCCAGCAGTAGGGGGATGGGGCAGTACTTC	CASSRGMGQYF
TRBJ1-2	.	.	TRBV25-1	TGTGCCAGCAGTGATTTCTGGGAGGGATCAGACTATGGCTACACCTTC	CASSDFWEGSDYGYTF
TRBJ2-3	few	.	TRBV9	TGTGCCAGCAGCGTAGGAACGGGATGGGGCACAGATACGCAGTATTTT	CASSVGTGWGTDTQYF
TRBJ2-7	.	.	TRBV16	TGTGCCAGCAGCCAATCGGGACGGACCTACGAGCAGTACTTC	CASSQSGRTYEQYF
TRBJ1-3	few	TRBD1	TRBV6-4	TGTGCCAGCAGTGACTGCCGGGGAGGGGGCAATTGGAAGCCTCAATCCCCTAACACCATATATTTT	CASSDCRGGGNWKPQSPNTIYF
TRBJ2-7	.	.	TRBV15	TGTGCCACCAGCACACCACCGCAGGGGGGAACCTACGAGCAGTACTTC	CATSTPPQGGTYEQYF
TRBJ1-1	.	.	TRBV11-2	TGTGCCAGCAGCTTAGGGTGGCAGACTGAAGCTTTCTTT	CASSLGWQTEAFF
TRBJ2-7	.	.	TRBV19	TGTGCCAGTAGTCCGGGTCTCGGCTCCTACGAGCAGTACTTC	CASSPGLGSYEQYF
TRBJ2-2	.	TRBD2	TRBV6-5	TGTGCCAGCAGTTACGCCGGGGGGGCCCCCGGGGAGCTGTTTTTT	CASSYAGGAPGELFF
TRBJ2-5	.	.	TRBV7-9	TGTGCCAGCAGCTTAGTCGGGGCGGGCCTTCAAGAGACCCAGTACTTC	CASSLVGAGLQETQYF
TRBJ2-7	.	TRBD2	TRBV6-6	TGTGCCAGCAGTTACTCGGGACTAGCGGCCTCCTACGAGCAGTACTTC	CASSYSGLAASYEQYF
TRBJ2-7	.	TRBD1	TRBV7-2	TGTGCCAGCAGCCATTTTAACCGGGACAGGGATACCTACGAGCAGTACTTC	CASSHFNRDRDTYEQYF
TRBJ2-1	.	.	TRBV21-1	TGTGCCAGCAGCAAAGGGTCGGGGACAGGGGTTCGGTATGAGCAGTTCTTC	CASSKGSGTGVRYEQFF
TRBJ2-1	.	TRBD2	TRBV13	TGTGCCAGCAGCCGAATACTAGCGGGAGGGGAAAGTGAGCAGTTCTTC	CASSRILAGGESEQFF
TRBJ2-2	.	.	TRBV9	TGTGCCAGCGGAACTACAGGGAACGATTACACCGGGGAGCTGTTTTTT	CASGTTGNDYTGELFF
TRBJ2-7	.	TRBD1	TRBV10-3	TGTGCCATCAGTGAGTCAGGGGGCGAAGTTCTTTACGAGCAGTACTTC	CAISESGGEVLYEQYF
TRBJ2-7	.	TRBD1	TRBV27	TGTGCCAGCAGTTTGTACGGACAGGGATCCTACGAGCAGTACTTC	CASSLYGQGSYEQYF
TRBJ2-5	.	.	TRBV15	TGTGCCACCAGCGGGGGCCTGGGAGGATACCAAGAGACCCAGTACTTC	CATSGGLGGYQETQYF
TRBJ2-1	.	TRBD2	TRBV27	TGTGCCAGCAGTTTAGCAGCGGGAGGTTACAATGAGCAGTTCTTC	CASSLAAGGYNEQFF
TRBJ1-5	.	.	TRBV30	TGTGCCTGGAGTGAGGGGGAAACATGGGATCAGCCCCAGCATTTT	CAWSEGETWDQPQHF
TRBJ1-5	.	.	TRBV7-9	TGTGCCAGCAGCTCCGATGACACTTATAGCAATCAGCCCCAGCATTTT	CASSSDDTYSNQPQHF
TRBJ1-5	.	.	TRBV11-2	TGTGCCAGCAGCTCCGGGACATCTTTTCCTAGCAATCAGCCCCAGCATTTT	CASSSGTSFPSNQPQHF
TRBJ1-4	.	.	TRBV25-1	TGTGCCAGCAGTGATGGGTTCGGTGAAAAACTGTTTTTT	CASSDGFGEKLFF
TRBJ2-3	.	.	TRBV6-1	TGTGCCAGCAGTGGTCCTGGTGGGGCGCGCACAGATACGCAGTATTTT	CASSGPGGARTDTQYF
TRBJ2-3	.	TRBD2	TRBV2	TGTGCCAGCAGTGATCCTAGCGGGACGGAAGATACGCAGTATTTT	CASSDPSGTEDTQYF
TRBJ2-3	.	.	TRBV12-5	TGTGCTAGTGGTTTCCAACAAACAGATACGCAGTATTTT	CASGFQQTDTQYF
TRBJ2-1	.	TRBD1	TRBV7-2	TGTGCCAGCAGCTTCCCCAGGGGGTATTCCTACAATGAGCAGTTCTTC	CASSFPRGYSYNEQFF
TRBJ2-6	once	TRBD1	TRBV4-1	TGCGCCAGCAGCCCCCACCCCGGACAGGACGCCTCTGGGGCCAACGTCCTGACTTTC	CASSPHPGQDASGANVLTF
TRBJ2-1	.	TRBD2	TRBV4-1	TGCGCCAGCAGCCAAGACGAAGAAGCGGGGCACTCCTACAATGAGCAGTTCTTC	CASSQDEEAGHSYNEQFF